These 7 T cell receptor beta chains were sequenced from one sample in a study of tumor and adjacent non-tumor tissue in lung cancer. RNA was extracted from bulk tissue without any cell sorting. Three rounds of nested PCR, following a modified ARM-PCR protocol, produced the TCRbeta library. A single record per CDR3 protein comes from TCRdb applying MiXCR to the multiplex PCR reads. The sample has more than 75,000 distinct CDR3 sequences; 80% to 85% are singletons. Sequenced sample: lung tumor tissue. These receptors were collected from a woman aged 45-65 years with non-small cell lung cancer.

With regard to this clonotype: A read error is likely, as this CDR3 ends without the conserved phenylalanine or tryptophan. V gene TRBV6-1 combines with J gene TRBJ2-1; no clear D. The CDR3 runs to 13 residues. CDR1 is MNHNS and CDR2 is SASEGT in the germline V gene. The CDR3 sequence: CASSEGIYNDQFL. CDR3 coding DNA: TGTGCCAGCAGTGAAGGGATCTACAATGATCAGTTCTTA.

With regard to this clonotype: Relative to the germline gene, one junction end is altered; a read error may explain this. V is TRBV29-1 and J is TRBJ2-7, with 10 nucleotides matching TRBD1. The germline gives CDR1 SQVTM, CDR2 ANQGSEA. CDR3 length equals 16 residues. The CDR3 region has the DNA TGCAGCATTGAAGGGACAGGGGCCGGGGACTCCTACGAGCAGTACTTC. Translating gives CSIEGTGAGDSYEQYF.

V is TRBV5-4 and J is TRBJ2-1; 11 positions agree with TRBD2. Germline loops: CDR1 SGHNT, CDR2 YYREEE (reference sequence). The CDR3 runs 18 residues. Losses at the gene ends were 2 bases for V and 5 bases for J; bases not matched to a gene: 12. The CDR3 is CASSFGELAGVSNNEQFF. The CDR3 coding sequence is TGTGCCAGCAGCTTTGGGGAACTAGCGGGAGTTAGTAACAATGAGCAGTTCTTC. The entire variable domain, with the rest obtained from reference TRBV5-4 and TRBJ2-1, is as follows: ETGVTQSPTHLIKTRGQQVTLRCSSQSGHNTVSWYQQALGQGPQFIFQYYREEENGRGNFPPRFSGLQFPNYSSELNVNALELDDSALYLCASSFGELAGVSNNEQFFGPGTRLTVL.

Comments on this clonotype: At one of its ends the junction is not consistent with the germline gene, which may arise from a read error. V is TRBV12-3 or TRBV12-4 and J is TRBJ2-5; a possible D gene is TRBD1 (5 bases). CDR3 size: 14 residues. In nucleotides, the CDR3 is TGTACCAGCAGCTTACCGGACACCCAAAAGACCCAATACTTC. Its translation: CTSSLPDTQKTQYF.

Concerning this clonotype: A much more abundant neighbour one base away suggests this may be a read error. The CDR3 bases are TGTGCCGGCAGCGCGGGACTAGCGGGAGGGCCGGGAGATACGCAGTATTTT. It specifies CAGSAGLAGGPGDTQYF. V usage is TRBV7-9 and J usage is TRBJ2-3, with TRBD2 matching 16 bases. The CDR3 spans 17 residues. Per the germline V gene, CDR1 is SEHNR and CDR2 is FQNEAQ (reference sequence).

To note about this clonotype: Lacking the conserved final phenylalanine or tryptophan, this CDR3 likely reflects a read error. The chain has TRBV29-1 and TRBJ2-1; 11 bases are a match to TRBD2. CDR1 is SQVTM and CDR2 is ANQGSEA in the germline V gene. V dropped 7 bases and J dropped 11; count of bases not matched to a gene: 16. The CDR3 covers 15 residues. CDR3 region: CSAKTSGTWRGKQFI. CDR3 nucleotides: TGCAGCGCCAAGACTAGCGGGACCTGGAGGGGTAAGCAGTTCATC.

This clonotype was counted between two and nine times. This may stem from a read error, because a much larger clone lies one nucleotide away. The V call is TRBV28, the J call TRBJ1-2, with a possible D match to TRBD1 (6 bases). V was shortened by 5 bases and J by 10 bases, with 20 bases between the two germline ends. The CDR3 is 14 residues long. Germline assignment: CDR1 MDHEN and CDR2 SYDVKM. CDR3 loop: CASSPPGGQDDYTF. The CDR3 nucleotides are TGTGCCAGCAGTCCCCCCGGGGGGCAGGATGACTACACCTTC.